This passage covers 2 T cell receptor beta chains from one sample sequenced in a study of control samples from healthy donors and cancer patients. Libraries were prepared by immunoSEQ multiplex PCR; TCRdb keeps only in-frame clonotypes and omits some of them. The table records fewer than 250,000 clones, 91% of them present only once. Input material: blood. The receptors shown here come from a man younger than 40 in good health.

The CDR3 coding sequence is TGTGCCAGCAGTGAAAGGGCCTTACACACAGATACGCAGTATTTT. It specifies CASSERALHTDTQYF. This chain joins TRBV2 and TRBJ2-3, with D unresolved. Germline lookup yields CDR1 SNHLY and CDR2 FYNNEI. V lost 2 bases, J lost 2 bases, and 11 bases lay in between. The CDR3 runs to 15 residues.

This clone has only one observation. V gene TRBV20-1 combines with J gene TRBJ1-1; D is ambiguous. There are 11 residues in the CDR3. The germline V gene encodes CDR1 DFQATT and CDR2 SNEGSKA (reference sequence). The CDR3 nucleotides read TGCAGGGGGAAGCAGAACACTGAAGCTTTCTTT. Translated: CRGKQNTEAFF.